This T cell receptor (beta chain) was profiled in a study of T cells in Graves' hyperthyroidism and ophthalmopathy. This clonotype was counted ten times or more. Its antigen is still unknown. There were TCR beta CDR3 regions amplified from RNA transcripts. HTBI primers were used for first-round RT-PCR of the TCR CDR3. MiXCR, run by TCRdb on the multiplex PCR reads, gives a single entry per CDR3 protein. Of fewer than 600,000 distinct CDR3 sequences listed, approximately 14% were seen once; the top ten hold about 15%. Overall study findings and caveats: Ophthalmopathy onset followed model prediction by a median approximately six months. In simple terms, a model built on 13 V-J features told ophthalmopathy apart from stable hyperthyroidism.

Lactation, pregnancy, other autoimmune disease or uncontrolled infection excluded patients. Source material for PBMCs was 10 ml fresh peripheral blood. This sequence was found in a woman aged 40 to 50 with Graves' hyperthyroidism. Input material: blood.

CDR3: CSARYGKETQYF. CDR3 coding DNA: TGCAGTGCTAGATACGGGAAAGAGACCCAGTACTTC. The chain couples TRBV20-1 to TRBJ2-5, with D possibly TRBD2 on 5 matching bases. With 2 bases removed from V and 3 bases from J, the gap between germline ends came to 7 bases. Germline V gene lookup returns CDR1 DFQATT and CDR2 SNEGSKA (reference sequence). The CDR3 has 12 amino acids.